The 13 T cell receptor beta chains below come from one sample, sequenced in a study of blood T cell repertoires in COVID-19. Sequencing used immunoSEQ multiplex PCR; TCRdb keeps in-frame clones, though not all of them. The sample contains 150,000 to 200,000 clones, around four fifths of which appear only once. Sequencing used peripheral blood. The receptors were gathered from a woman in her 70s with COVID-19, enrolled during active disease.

The CDR3 coding sequence is TGTGCCTGGAGTGTACTGGGTGACATTGGAAACACCATATATTTT. Translated: CAWSVLGDIGNTIYF. The rearrangement links TRBV30 to TRBJ1-3; D unresolved. The germline CDR1 and CDR2 sequences are GTSNPN and SVGIG (reference sequence). The length of the CDR3 is 15 residues. Trimming cost V 0 bases and J 3 bases, with 12 bases left between them. Full variable domain (outside the CDR3, taken from reference TRBV30 and TRBJ1-3): SQTIHQWPATLVQPVGSPLSLECTVEGTSNPNLYWYRQAAGRGLQLLFYSVGIGQISSEVPQNLSASRPQDRQFILSSKKLLLSDSGFYLCAWSVLGDIGNTIYFGEGSWLTVV.

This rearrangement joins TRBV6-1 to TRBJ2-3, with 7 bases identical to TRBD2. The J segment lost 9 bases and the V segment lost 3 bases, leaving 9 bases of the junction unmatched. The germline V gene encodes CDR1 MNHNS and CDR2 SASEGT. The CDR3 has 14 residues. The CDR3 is CASSDPGLTTTQYF. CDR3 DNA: TGTGCCAGCAGTGACCCGGGACTAACCACGACGCAGTATTTT.

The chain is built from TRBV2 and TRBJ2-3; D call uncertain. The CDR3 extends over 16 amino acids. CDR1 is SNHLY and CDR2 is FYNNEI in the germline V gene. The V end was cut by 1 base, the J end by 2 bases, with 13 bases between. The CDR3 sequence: CASSEEAERPTDTQYF. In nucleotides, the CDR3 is TGTGCCAGCAGTGAAGAGGCGGAGAGACCCACAGATACGCAGTATTTT.

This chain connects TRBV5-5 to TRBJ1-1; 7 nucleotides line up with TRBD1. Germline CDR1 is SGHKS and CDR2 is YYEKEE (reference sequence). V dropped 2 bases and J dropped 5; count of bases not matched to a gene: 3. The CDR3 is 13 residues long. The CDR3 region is CASSFSGGTEAFF. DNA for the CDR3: TGTGCCAGCAGCTTTTCAGGGGGAACTGAAGCTTTCTTT.

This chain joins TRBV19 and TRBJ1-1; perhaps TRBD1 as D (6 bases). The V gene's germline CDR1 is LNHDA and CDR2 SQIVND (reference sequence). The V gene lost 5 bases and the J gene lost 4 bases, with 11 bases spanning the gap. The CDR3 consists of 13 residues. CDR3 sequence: CASSPQGPTEAFF. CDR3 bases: TGTGCCAGTAGTCCTCAGGGGCCCACTGAAGCTTTCTTT.

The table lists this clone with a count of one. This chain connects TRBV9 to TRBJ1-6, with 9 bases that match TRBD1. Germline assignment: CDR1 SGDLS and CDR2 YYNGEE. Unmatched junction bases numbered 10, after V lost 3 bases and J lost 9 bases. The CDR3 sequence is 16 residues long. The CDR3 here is CASSERGGTGISPLHF. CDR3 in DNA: TGTGCCAGCAGCGAGAGAGGCGGGACAGGGATTTCACCCCTCCACTTT.

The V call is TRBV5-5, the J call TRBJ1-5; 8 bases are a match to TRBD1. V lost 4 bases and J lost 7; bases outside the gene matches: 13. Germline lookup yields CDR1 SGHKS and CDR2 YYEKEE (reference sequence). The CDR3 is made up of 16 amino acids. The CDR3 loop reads CASSAEMGQVTQPQHF. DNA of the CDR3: TGTGCCAGCAGCGCCGAGATGGGACAGGTCACACAGCCCCAGCATTTT.

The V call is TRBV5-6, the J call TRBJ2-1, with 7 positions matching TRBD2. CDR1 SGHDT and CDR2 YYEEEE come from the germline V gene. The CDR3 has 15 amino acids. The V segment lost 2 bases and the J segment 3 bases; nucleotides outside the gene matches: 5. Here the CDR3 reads CASSLRDYDYNEQFF. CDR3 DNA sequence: TGTGCCAGCAGCTTAAGGGACTACGACTACAATGAGCAGTTCTTC.

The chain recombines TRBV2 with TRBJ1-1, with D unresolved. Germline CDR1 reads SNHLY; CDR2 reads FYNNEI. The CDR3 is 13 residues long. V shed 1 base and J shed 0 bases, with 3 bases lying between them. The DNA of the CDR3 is TGTGCCAGCAGTGAAGGCGTGAACACTGAAGCTTTCTTT. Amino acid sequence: CASSEGVNTEAFF.

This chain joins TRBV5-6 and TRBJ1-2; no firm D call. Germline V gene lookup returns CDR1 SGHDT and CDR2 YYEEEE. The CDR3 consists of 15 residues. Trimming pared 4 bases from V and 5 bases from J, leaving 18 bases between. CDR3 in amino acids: CASSPPQVRSYGYTF. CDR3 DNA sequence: TGTGCCAGCAGCCCCCCCCAGGTTCGCAGTTATGGCTACACCTTC. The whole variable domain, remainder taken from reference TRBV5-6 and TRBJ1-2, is DAGVTQSPTHLIKTRGQQVTLRCSPKSGHDTVSWYQQALGQGPQFIFQYYEEEERQRGNFPDRFSGHQFPNYSSELNVNALLLGDSALYLCASSPPQVRSYGYTFGSGTRLTVV.

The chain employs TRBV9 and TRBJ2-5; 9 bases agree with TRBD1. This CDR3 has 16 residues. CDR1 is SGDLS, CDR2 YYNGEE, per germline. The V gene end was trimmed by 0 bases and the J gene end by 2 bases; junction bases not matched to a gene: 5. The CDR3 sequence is CASSVDEDRGQETQYF. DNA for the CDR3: TGTGCCAGCAGCGTAGATGAGGACAGGGGACAAGAGACCCAGTACTTC.

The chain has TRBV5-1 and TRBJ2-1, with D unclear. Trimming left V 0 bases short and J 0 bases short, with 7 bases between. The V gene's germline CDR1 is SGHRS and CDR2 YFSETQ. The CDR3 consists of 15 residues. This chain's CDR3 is CASSLDQDSYNEQFF. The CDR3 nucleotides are TGCGCCAGCAGCTTGGACCAGGACTCCTACAATGAGCAGTTCTTC. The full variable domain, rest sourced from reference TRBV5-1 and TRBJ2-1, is KAGVTQTPRYLIKTRGQQVTLSCSPISGHRSVSWYQQTPGQGLQFLFEYFSETQRNKGNFPGRFSGRQFSNSRSEMNVSTLELGDSALYLCASSLDQDSYNEQFFGPGTRLTVL.

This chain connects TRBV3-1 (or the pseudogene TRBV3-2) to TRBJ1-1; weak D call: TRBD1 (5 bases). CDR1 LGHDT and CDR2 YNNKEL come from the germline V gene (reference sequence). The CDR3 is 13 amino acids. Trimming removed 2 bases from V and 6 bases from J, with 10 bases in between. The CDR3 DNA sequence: TGTGCCAGCAGCCAACAGGGAGGGGCTGAAGCTTTCTTT. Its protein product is CASSQQGGAEAFF.